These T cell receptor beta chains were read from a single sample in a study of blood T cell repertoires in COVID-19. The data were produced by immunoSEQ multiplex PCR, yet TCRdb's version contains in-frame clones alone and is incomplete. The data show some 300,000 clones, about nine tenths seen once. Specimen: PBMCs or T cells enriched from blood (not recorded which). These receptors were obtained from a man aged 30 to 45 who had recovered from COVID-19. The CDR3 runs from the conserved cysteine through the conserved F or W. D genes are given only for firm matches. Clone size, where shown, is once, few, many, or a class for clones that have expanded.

CDR3: CASSQAGTGGYEQYF; DNA: TGTGCCAGCAGCCAGGCCGGGACAGGGGGCTACGAGCAGTACTTC; V: TRBV7-6; D: TRBD1; size: -; J: TRBJ2-7
CDR3: CASSWGGSDEAFF; DNA: TGTGCCAGCAGCTGGGGGGGGTCGGATGAAGCTTTCTTT; V: TRBV7-9; D: -; size: -; J: TRBJ1-1
CDR3: CASSDAGQGPSSGYTF; DNA: TGTGCCAGCAGTGACGCGGGACAGGGGCCCTCGAGTGGCTACACCTTC; V: TRBV25-1; D: TRBD1; size: once; J: TRBJ1-2
CDR3: CASSGSGRAGEQFF; DNA: TGTGCCAGCAGCGGTAGCGGGAGGGCTGGAGAGCAGTTCTTC; V: TRBV9; D: TRBD2; size: once; J: TRBJ2-1
CDR3: CSVETPSGHGYTF; DNA: TGCAGCGTTGAAACTCCCTCGGGTCATGGCTACACCTTC; V: TRBV29-1; D: -; size: once; J: TRBJ1-2
CDR3: CASSYGGGGPGELFF; DNA: TGTGCCAGCAGCTACGGGGGGGGAGGCCCCGGGGAGCTGTTTTTT; V: TRBV7-9; D: TRBD2; size: -; J: TRBJ2-2
CDR3: CASRPGTVNEQFF; DNA: TGTGCCAGCAGGCCCGGGACAGTCAATGAGCAGTTCTTC; V: TRBV2; D: TRBD1; size: -; J: TRBJ2-1
CDR3: CASSLGPSSYEQYF; DNA: TGTGCCAGCAGCTTGGGGCCTAGCTCCTACGAGCAGTACTTC; V: TRBV7-8; D: -; size: -; J: TRBJ2-7
CDR3: CATRVASGYNEQFF; DNA: TGTGCCACCAGGGTGGCTAGCGGATACAATGAGCAGTTCTTC; V: TRBV19; D: TRBD2; size: -; J: TRBJ2-1
CDR3: CASSRQGTNEKLFF; DNA: TGCGCCAGCAGCCGACAGGGGACTAATGAAAAACTGTTTTTT; V: TRBV5-1; D: TRBD1; size: -; J: TRBJ1-4
CDR3: CASSYGQGGNEQFF; DNA: TGTGCCAGCAGTTACGGACAGGGAGGAAATGAGCAGTTCTTC; V: TRBV27; D: TRBD1; size: -; J: TRBJ2-1
CDR3: CASSSIGSGSLYEQYF; DNA: TGTGCCAGCAGCTCAATTGGTAGCGGGAGTCTCTACGAGCAGTACTTC; V: TRBV11-3; D: TRBD2; size: -; J: TRBJ2-7
CDR3: CASSSGGQNTEAFF; DNA: TGCGCCAGCAGCTCAGGGGGGCAGAACACTGAAGCTTTCTTT; V: TRBV5-1; D: TRBD1; size: -; J: TRBJ1-1
CDR3: CSVSRTGVSTGELFF; DNA: TGCAGCGTTTCAAGGACAGGGGTGAGCACCGGGGAGCTGTTTTTT; V: TRBV29-1; D: TRBD1; size: -; J: TRBJ2-2
CDR3: CASSEMRGDRKVTGELFF; DNA: TGTGCCAGCAGTGAAATGCGTGGAGATAGGAAGGTGACCGGGGAGCTGTTTTTT; V: TRBV6-1; D: -; size: -; J: TRBJ2-2
CDR3: CAIRPGGVYNEQFF; DNA: TGTGCCATCAGACCCGGGGGGGTCTACAATGAGCAGTTCTTC; V: TRBV10-3; D: TRBD2; size: -; J: TRBJ2-1
CDR3: CASSYDRGHLNTEAFF; DNA: TGTGCCAGCAGTTACGACAGGGGGCATTTGAACACTGAAGCTTTCTTT; V: TRBV6-2/TRBV6-3; D: TRBD1; size: few; J: TRBJ1-1
CDR3: CASSYSGTRENQYF; DNA: TGTGCCAGCAGCTACTCCGGGACTAGAGAAAACCAGTACTTC; V: TRBV5-5; D: TRBD2; size: -; J: TRBJ2-5
CDR3: CASSFGVTDGYTF; DNA: TGTGCCAGCAGTTTCGGGGTTACAGATGGCTACACCTTC; V: TRBV27; D: -; size: -; J: TRBJ1-2
CDR3: CASSAQGAPEAFF; DNA: TGCGCCAGCAGTGCACAGGGGGCCCCTGAAGCTTTCTTT; V: TRBV10-2; D: TRBD1; size: -; J: TRBJ1-1
CDR3: CASSPPVGAQHF; DNA: TGCGCCAGCAGCCCCCCGGTAGGAGCCCAGCATTTT; V: TRBV4-1; D: -; size: -; J: TRBJ1-5
CDR3: CASSLPLGGADIQYF; DNA: TGTGCCAGCAGTTTACCCCTTGGGGGGGCGGACATTCAGTACTTC; V: TRBV28; D: -; size: -; J: TRBJ2-4
CDR3: CASSQEAGWVEQFF; DNA: TGCGCCAGCAGCCAAGAGGCAGGGTGGGTTGAGCAGTTCTTC; V: TRBV4-1; D: -; size: -; J: TRBJ2-1
CDR3: CASSETGRAIDTF; DNA: TGTGCCAGCAGTGAAACAGGAAGAGCGATAGACACCTTC; V: TRBV6-1; D: -; size: -; J: TRBJ1-2
CDR3: CASIMGGYDEQYF; DNA: TGTGCCAGCATCATGGGGGGTTATGACGAGCAGTACTTC; V: TRBV6-5; D: -; size: -; J: TRBJ2-7
CDR3: CASSLEPGQSWPQHF; DNA: TGTGCCAGCAGCTTAGAGCCGGGACAATCATGGCCCCAGCATTTT; V: TRBV7-6; D: -; size: -; J: TRBJ1-5
CDR3: CASSFGLRGREDTQYF; DNA: TGCGCCAGCAGCTTTGGGCTCAGGGGGCGTGAAGATACGCAGTATTTT; V: TRBV5-1; D: TRBD1; size: -; J: TRBJ2-3
CDR3: CASSLILSGLAKNIQYF; DNA: TGCGCCAGCAGCTTGATTCTCAGCGGGCTAGCCAAAAACATTCAGTACTTC; V: TRBV5-1; D: -; size: once; J: TRBJ2-4
CDR3: CASSISGHSYGYTF; DNA: TGTGCCAGTAGTATATCCGGACACAGCTATGGCTACACCTTC; V: TRBV19; D: -; size: -; J: TRBJ1-2